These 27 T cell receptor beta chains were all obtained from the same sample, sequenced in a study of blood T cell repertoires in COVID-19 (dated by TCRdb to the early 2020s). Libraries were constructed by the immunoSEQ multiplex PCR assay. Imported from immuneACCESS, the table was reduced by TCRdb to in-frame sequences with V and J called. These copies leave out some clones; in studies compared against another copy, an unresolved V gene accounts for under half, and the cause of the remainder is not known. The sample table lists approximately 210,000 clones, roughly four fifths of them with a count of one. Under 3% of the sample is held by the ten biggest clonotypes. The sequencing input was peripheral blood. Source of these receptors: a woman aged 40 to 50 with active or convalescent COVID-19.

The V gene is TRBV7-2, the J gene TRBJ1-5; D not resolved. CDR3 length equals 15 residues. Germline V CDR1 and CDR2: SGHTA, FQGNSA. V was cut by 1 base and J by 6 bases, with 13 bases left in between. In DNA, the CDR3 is TGTGCCAGCAGCTTAGAAGGCAGGTACGCTCAGCCCCAGCATTTT. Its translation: CASSLEGRYAQPQHF.

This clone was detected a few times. CDR3 sequence reads: CASSETAVNEKLFF. The DNA for the CDR3 is TGTGCCAGCAGCGAGACAGCTGTCAATGAAAAACTGTTTTTT. This chain joins TRBV9 and TRBJ1-4; D may be TRBD1 (5 bases). Germline V gene data show CDR1 as SGDLS and CDR2 as YYNGEE. The V and J ends lost 3 bases and 5 bases respectively, with 11 bases between them. The CDR3 sequence is 14 residues long.

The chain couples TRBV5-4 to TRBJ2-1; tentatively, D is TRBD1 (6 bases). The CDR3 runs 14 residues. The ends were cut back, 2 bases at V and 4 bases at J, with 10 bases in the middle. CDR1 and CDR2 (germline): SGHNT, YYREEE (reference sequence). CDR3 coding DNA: TGTGCCAGCAGCTTCGGAACAGGGTACAATGAGCAGTTCTTC. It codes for CASSFGTGYNEQFF.

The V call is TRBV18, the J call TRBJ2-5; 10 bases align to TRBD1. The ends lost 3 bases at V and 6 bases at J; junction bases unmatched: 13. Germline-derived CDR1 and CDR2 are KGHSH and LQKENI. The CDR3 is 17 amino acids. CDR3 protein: CASSPTSDRGRLKTQYF. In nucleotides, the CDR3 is TGTGCCAGCTCACCCACCTCGGACAGGGGGAGGTTGAAGACCCAGTACTTC.

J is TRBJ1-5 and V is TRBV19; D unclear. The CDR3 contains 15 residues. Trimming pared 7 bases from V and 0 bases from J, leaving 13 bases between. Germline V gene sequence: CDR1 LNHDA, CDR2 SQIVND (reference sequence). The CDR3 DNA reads TGTGCCAGTATGAGGGCGATATATAGCAATCAGCCCCAGCATTTT. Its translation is CASMRAIYSNQPQHF.

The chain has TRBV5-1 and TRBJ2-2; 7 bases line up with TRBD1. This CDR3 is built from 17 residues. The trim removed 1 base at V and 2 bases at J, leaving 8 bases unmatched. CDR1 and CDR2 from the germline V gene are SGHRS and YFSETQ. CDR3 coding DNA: TGCGCCAGCAGCTTGAGGGGACAGCTAGATAACACCGGGGAGCTGTTTTTT. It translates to CASSLRGQLDNTGELFF.

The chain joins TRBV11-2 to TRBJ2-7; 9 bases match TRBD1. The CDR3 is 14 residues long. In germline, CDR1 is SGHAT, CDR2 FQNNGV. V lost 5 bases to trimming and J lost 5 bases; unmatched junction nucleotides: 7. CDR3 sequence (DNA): TGTGCCAGCAGCCCGGGGACAGGGACCGACGAGCAGTACTTC. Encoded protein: CASSPGTGTDEQYF.

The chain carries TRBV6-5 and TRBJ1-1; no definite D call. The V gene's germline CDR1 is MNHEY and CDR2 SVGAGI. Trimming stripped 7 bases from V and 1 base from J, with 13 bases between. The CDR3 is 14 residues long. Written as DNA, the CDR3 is TGTGCCAGCACCACTGGGCAACCGAACACTGAAGCTTTCTTT. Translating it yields CASTTGQPNTEAFF.

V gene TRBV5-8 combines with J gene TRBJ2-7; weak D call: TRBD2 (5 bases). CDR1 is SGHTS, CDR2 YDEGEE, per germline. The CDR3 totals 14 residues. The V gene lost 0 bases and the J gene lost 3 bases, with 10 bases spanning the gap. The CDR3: CASSLDVGVYEQYF. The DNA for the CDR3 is TGTGCCAGCAGCTTGGATGTCGGGGTCTACGAGCAGTACTTC.

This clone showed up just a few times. The CDR3 bases are TGTGCCAGCAGCTTGGGCGGGCCGAACACTGAAGCTTTCTTT. Its translation is CASSLGGPNTEAFF. The chain employs TRBV5-4 and TRBJ1-1; no firm D call. CDR3 length: 14 residues. From germline, CDR1 is SGHNT and CDR2 YYREEE (reference sequence). V lost 0 bases to trimming and J lost 1 base, with 7 bases between them.

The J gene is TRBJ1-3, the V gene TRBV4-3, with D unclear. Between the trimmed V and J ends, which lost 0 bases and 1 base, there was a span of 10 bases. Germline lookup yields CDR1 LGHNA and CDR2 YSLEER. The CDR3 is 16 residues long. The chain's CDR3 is CASSQDLRASGNTIYF. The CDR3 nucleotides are TGCGCCAGCAGCCAAGATCTGAGGGCGTCTGGAAACACCATATATTTT.

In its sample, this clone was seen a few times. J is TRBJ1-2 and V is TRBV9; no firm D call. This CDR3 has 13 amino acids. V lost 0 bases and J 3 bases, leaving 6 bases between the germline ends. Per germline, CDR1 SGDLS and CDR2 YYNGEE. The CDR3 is CASSVGEDYGYTF. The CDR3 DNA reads TGTGCCAGCAGCGTAGGTGAGGACTATGGCTACACCTTC.

The CDR3: CASSPGDSYNSPLHF. CDR3 bases: TGTGCCAGTAGTCCCGGGGACTCCTATAATTCACCCCTCCACTTT. The chain uses TRBV19 and TRBJ1-6; the D is unclear. The V end was cut by 5 bases, the J end by 0 bases, with 8 bases between. CDR3 size: 15 residues. Germline lookup yields CDR1 LNHDA and CDR2 SQIVND (reference sequence).

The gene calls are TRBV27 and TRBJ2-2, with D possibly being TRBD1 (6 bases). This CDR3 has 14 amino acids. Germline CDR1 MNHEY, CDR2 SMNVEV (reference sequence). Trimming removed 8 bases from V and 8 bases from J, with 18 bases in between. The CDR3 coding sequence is TGTGCCAGCGGAGACAGGACTGCACGAGGGGAGCTGTTTTTT. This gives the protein CASGDRTARGELFF.

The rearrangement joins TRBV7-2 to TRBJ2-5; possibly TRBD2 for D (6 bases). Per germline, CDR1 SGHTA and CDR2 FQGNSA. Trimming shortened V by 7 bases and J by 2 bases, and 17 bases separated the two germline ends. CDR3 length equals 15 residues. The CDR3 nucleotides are TGTGCCAGCACCCAAGGCCGGGGGTCACAAGAGACCCAGTACTTC. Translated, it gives CASTQGRGSQETQYF.

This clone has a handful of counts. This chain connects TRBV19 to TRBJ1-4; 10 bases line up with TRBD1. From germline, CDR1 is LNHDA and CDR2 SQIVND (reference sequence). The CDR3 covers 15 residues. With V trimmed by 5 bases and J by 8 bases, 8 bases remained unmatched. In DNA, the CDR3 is TGTGCCAGTAGTTCGGGACAGGGGACGAGGGAAAAACTGTTTTTT. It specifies CASSSGQGTREKLFF. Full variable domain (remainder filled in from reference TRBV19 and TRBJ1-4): DGGITQSPKYLFRKEGQNVTLSCEQNLNHDAMYWYRQDPGQGLRLIYYSQIVNDFQKGDIAEGYSVSREKKESFPLTVTSAQKNPTAFYLCASSSGQGTREKLFFGSGTQLSVL.

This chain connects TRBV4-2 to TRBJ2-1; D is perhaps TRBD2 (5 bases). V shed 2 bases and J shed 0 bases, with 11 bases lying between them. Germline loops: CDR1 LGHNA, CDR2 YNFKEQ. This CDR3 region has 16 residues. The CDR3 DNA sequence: TGTGCCAGCAGCCAACAAGCGGTGAGCTCCTACAATGAGCAGTTCTTC. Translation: CASSQQAVSSYNEQFF.

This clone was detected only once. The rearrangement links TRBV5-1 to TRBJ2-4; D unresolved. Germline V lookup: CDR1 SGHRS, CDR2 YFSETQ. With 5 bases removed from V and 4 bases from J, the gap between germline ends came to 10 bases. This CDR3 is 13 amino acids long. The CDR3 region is CASSLLEKNIQYF. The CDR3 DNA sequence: TGCGCCAGCAGTCTTCTGGAGAAAAACATTCAGTACTTC.

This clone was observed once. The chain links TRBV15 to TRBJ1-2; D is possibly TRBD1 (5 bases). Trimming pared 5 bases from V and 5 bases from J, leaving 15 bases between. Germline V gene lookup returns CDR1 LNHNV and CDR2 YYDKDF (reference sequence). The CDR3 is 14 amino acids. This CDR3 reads CATSSGRQIYGYTF. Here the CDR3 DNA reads TGTGCCACCAGCTCCGGGAGACAGATTTATGGCTACACCTTC.

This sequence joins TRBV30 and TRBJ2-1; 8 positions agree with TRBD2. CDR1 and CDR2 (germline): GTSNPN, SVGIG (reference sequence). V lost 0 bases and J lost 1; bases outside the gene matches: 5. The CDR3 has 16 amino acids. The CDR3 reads CAWSVGTRPSYNEQFF. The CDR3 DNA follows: TGTGCCTGGAGTGTGGGGACTAGGCCTTCCTACAATGAGCAGTTCTTC.

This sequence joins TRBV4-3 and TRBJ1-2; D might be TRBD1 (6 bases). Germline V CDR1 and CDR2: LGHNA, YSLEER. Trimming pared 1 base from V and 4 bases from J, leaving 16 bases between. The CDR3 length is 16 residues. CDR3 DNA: TGCGCCAGCAGCCAAGCCAACAGGGTGCTGGCCTATGGCTACACCTTC. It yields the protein CASSQANRVLAYGYTF.

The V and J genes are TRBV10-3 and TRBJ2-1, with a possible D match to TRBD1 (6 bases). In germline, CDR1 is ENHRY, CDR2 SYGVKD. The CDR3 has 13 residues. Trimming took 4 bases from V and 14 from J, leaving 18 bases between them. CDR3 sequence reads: CAISVETGGDKFF. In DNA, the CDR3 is TGTGCCATCAGTGTAGAGACAGGAGGCGATAAGTTCTTC.

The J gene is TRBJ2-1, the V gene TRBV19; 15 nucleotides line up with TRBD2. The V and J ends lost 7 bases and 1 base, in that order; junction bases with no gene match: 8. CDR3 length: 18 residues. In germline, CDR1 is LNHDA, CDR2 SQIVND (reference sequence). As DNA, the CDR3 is TGTGCCAGTACCCAGGGACTAGCGGGAGGACTTTCCTACAATGAGCAGTTCTTC. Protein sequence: CASTQGLAGGLSYNEQFF.

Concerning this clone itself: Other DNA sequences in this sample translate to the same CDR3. The DNA of the CDR3 is TGCAGCGTTTGGCGTCGCGGACAGGATCGAAACACTGAAGCTTTCTTT. Translating gives CSVWRRGQDRNTEAFF. This chain connects TRBV29-1 to TRBJ1-1; 7 bases fit TRBD1. Germline V lookup: CDR1 SQVTM, CDR2 ANQGSEA. V trimming: 5 bases; J trimming: 2 bases; junction bases outside the gene matches: 14. The CDR3 totals 16 residues.

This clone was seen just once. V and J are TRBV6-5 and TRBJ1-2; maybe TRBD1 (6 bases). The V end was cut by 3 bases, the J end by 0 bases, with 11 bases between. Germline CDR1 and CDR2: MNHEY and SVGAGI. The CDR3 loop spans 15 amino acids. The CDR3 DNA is TGTGCCAGCAGTTATCAGGGGAACGCTAACTATGGCTACACCTTC. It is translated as CASSYQGNANYGYTF.

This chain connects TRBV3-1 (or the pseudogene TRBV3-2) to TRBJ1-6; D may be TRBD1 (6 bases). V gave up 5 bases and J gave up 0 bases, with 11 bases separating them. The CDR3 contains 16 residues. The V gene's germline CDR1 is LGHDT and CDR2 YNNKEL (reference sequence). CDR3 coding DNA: TGTGCCAGCAGCGGAACAGGGTCCTCCTATAATTCACCCCTCCACTTT. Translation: CASSGTGSSYNSPLHF.

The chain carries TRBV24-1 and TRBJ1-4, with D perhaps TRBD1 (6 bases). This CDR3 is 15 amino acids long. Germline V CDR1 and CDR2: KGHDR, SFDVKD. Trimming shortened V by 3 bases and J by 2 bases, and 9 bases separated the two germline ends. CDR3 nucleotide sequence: TGTGCCACCAGTGATGGAACAGGGACTAATGAAAAACTGTTTTTT. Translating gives CATSDGTGTNEKLFF.